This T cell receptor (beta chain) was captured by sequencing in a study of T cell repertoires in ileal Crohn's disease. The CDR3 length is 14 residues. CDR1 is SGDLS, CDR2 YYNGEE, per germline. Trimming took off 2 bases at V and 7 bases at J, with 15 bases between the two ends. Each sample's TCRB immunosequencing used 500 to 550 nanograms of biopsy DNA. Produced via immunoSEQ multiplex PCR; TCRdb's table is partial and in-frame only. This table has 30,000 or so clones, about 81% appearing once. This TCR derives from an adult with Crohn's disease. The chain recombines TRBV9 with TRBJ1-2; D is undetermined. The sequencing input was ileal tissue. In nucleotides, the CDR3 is TGTGCCAGCAGCGTTTTCCTCAGGTCAGGTGGCTACACCTTC. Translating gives CASSVFLRSGGYTF.